The 8 T cell receptor beta chains given below trace back to one sample, sequenced in a study of T cells expressing NK-cell markers. From the 5' RACE reads, TCRdb lists one entry per CDR3 protein and no DNA. Its table lists about 540,000 distinct CDR3 sequences. The sequenced sample was blood T cells: a sorted CD56 or NKG2C T cell subset, CD4+ or CD8+ T cells, or bulk PBMC T cells (not recorded which). The receptors were sampled from a man between 18 and 29 years old in good health.

The rearrangement links TRBV12-3 or TRBV12-4 to TRBJ2-5; there is no DNA to check the TCRdb D call of TRBD1. CDR3 length equals 14 residues. CDR3 in amino acids: CASSPGHEQETQYF.

The chain is built from TRBV7-8 and TRBJ2-1; TCRdb selects TRBD2, and the lack of DNA leaves this call unchecked. From germline, CDR1 is SGHVS and CDR2 FQNEAQ. The CDR3 loop spans 17 amino acids. CDR3: CASSFPTSGTTYNEQFF.

This chain joins TRBV10-3 and TRBJ2-6. The length of the CDR3 is 17 residues. The germline gives CDR1 ENHRY, CDR2 SYGVKD. The CDR3 loop is CAISEWVLLSGANVLTF.

The chain is built from TRBV11-3 and TRBJ1-2. CDR1 and CDR2 from the germline V gene are SGHNT and YENEEA. The CDR3 runs to 15 residues. The CDR3: CASSFSGGPSDGYTF.

The gene calls are TRBV7-3 and TRBJ2-1; TCRdb gives TRBD1 as the D gene, but with no DNA this cannot be confirmed. From germline, CDR1 is SGHTA and CDR2 FQGTGA. The CDR3 is made up of 13 amino acids. The CDR3 spells CASSSRDRVQQFF. Supplemented by reference TRBV7-3 and TRBJ2-1, the full variable domain reads GAGVSQTPSNKVTEKGKYVELRCDPISGHTALYWYRQSLGQGPEFLIYFQGTGAADDSGLPNDRFFAVRPEGSVSTLKIQRTERGDSAVYLCASSSRDRVQQFFGPGTRLTVL.

The V call is TRBV20-1, the J call TRBJ1-2; TCRdb's D call of TRBD1 is untestable without DNA. Germline CDR1 reads DFQATT; CDR2 reads SNEGSKA (reference sequence). The CDR3 sequence is 18 residues long. The CDR3: CSARVLEEVPGQGISYTF.

V and J are TRBV11-2 and TRBJ1-1. The germline V gene has CDR1 SGHAT and CDR2 FQNNGV. The CDR3 is 11 amino acids. The CDR3 region is CASGWNTEAFF.

The chain employs TRBV19 and TRBJ2-1; TCRdb's D call, TRBD1, is unchecked because there is no DNA. CDR3 length: 16 residues. CDR1 is LNHDA, CDR2 SQIVND, per germline (reference sequence). CDR3: CASSMGAGKYYNEQFF.